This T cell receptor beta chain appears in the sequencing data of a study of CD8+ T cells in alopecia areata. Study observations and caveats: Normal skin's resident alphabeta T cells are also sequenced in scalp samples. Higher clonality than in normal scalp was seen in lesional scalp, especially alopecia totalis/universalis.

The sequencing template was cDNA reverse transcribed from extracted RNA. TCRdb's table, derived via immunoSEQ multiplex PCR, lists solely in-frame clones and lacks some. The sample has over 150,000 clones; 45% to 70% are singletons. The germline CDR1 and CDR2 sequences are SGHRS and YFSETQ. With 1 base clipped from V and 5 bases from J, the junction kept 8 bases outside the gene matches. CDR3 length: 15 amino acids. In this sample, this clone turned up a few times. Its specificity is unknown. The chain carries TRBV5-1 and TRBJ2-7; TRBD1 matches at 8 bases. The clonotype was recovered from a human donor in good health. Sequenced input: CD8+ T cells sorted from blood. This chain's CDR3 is CASSLLRDRIDEQYF. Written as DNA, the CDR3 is TGCGCCAGCAGCTTGTTACGGGACAGGATAGACGAGCAGTACTTC.